What follows describes a single T cell receptor beta chain. The antigen is not known. The sample belongs to a study of cytomegalovirus exposure and HLA in healthy donors. This PCR relied on a set of 60 Vbeta primers and 13 Jbeta primers. The assay was immunoSEQ multiplex PCR, and TCRdb's table has in-frame clones only and misses some. The table has some 170,000 clones, 60% to 80% seen once. Study-level points and caveats: There were some V segments, including TRBV6-2 and TRBV6-3, excluded as indistinguishable. There was a cluster of highly shared sequence variants that was likely a sequencing artifact.

The CDR3 spans 15 residues. The germline gives CDR1 LNHDA, CDR2 SQIVND (reference sequence). V lost 3 bases, J lost 1 base, and 5 bases stayed unmatched. There were likely unrecorded immune exposures, though donors were nominally healthy when sampled. The sequencing input was PBMCs. The sequence came from a man between 18 and 35 years old in good health and CMV-seropositive. The chain employs TRBV19 and TRBJ1-1; 7 nucleotides align to TRBD1. The CDR3, as DNA: TGTGCCAGTAGTATCTCCAACAGGGGGAACACTGAAGCTTTCTTT. Translating it yields CASSISNRGNTEAFF.